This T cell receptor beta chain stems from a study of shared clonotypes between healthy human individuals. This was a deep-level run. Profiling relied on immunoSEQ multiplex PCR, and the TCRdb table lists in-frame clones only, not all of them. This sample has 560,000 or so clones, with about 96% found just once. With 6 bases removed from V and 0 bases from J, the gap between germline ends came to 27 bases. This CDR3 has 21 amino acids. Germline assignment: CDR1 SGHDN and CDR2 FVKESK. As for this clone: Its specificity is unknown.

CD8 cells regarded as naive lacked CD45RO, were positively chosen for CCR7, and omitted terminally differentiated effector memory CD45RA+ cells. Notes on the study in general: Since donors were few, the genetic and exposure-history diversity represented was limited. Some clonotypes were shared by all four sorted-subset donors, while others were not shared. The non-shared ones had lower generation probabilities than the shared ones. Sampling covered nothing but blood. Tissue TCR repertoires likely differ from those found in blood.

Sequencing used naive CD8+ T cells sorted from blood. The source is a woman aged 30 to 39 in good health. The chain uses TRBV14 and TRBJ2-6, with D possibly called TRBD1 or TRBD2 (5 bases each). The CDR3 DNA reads TGTGCCAGCAGAAAGACCGGGGCAGGGATCTTCCAATCCTCTGGGGCCAACGTCCTGACTTTC. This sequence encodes CASRKTGAGIFQSSGANVLTF.